This T cell receptor beta chain was recorded in a study of blood T cells in healthy people across ages. Next came a second PCR, run for about 6 to 11 cycles, which used a sample-barcoded 5' primer along with a J-beta primer mix. MiXCR, applied by TCRdb to the 5' RACE reads, yields one record per CDR3 protein. Of about 1 million distinct CDR3 sequences detected, more than 35% appear once; the ten largest clones hold approximately 20%. The CDR3 consists of 16 residues. Germline CDR1 reads LNHNV; CDR2 reads YYDKDF (reference sequence). V lost 0 bases and J lost 1, with 12 bases in between. The chain couples TRBV15 to TRBJ1-2; D call uncertain. The source of this sequence is a woman aged 55 to 70 in good health. Sequenced sample: blood. The CDR3 bases are TGTGCCACCAGCAGAGATAAGGTTGGCAGTAACTATGGCTACACCTTC. This sequence encodes CATSRDKVGSNYGYTF.